Listed below are T cell receptor beta chains from one sample, sequenced in a study of cytomegalovirus exposure and HLA in healthy donors. Generated by immunoSEQ multiplex PCR, the TCRdb table keeps only in-frame clones and is missing some. The sample lists about 130,000 clones, approximately 82% occurring once. Sequencing input: PBMCs. The receptor source for this set is a woman younger than 35 in good health and CMV-seropositive. CDR3s include the opening cysteine and the closing phenylalanine or tryptophan. D genes are given only for firm matches. Size is stated for part of the rows, as once, few or many counts, or as a class when the clone is expanded.

DNA	CDR3	V	D	J	size
TGCGCCAGCAGCGCTCCGGACAAGGACAGGGCCTATGGCTACACCTTC	CASSAPDKDRAYGYTF	TRBV5-1	TRBD1	TRBJ1-2	-
TGTGCCAGCAGTTCGGGACTAGCTGGCAATGAGCAGTTCTTC	CASSSGLAGNEQFF	TRBV11-3	TRBD2	TRBJ2-1	few
TGTGCCAGCAGTGATCCCGGGACAGGGAGCTATGGCTACACCTTC	CASSDPGTGSYGYTF	TRBV27	TRBD1	TRBJ1-2	-
TGTGCCAGCAGTTTACCGGGGAAGAACACTGAAGCTTTCTTT	CASSLPGKNTEAFF	TRBV27	-	TRBJ1-1	-
TGTGCCAGTAGTAACCGGGGCACTGAAGCTTTCTTT	CASSNRGTEAFF	TRBV19	-	TRBJ1-1	-
TGTGCCAGCAGCTCACAGGTGGTAGGAGAGACCCAGTACTTC	CASSSQVVGETQYF	TRBV5-4	-	TRBJ2-5	once
TGTGCCAGCAGCCCTGTTACCTCCGGCACCGGGGAGCTGTTTTTT	CASSPVTSGTGELFF	TRBV28	-	TRBJ2-2	-
TGTGCCAGCAGGGGACAAAGCGGGGCGGCGCAGTATTTT	CASRGQSGAAQYF	TRBV7-8	-	TRBJ2-3	-
TGTGCCAGCAACTTGGGGGTCATACGGAGGGTCAATGAGCAGTTCTTC	CASNLGVIRRVNEQFF	TRBV5-6	-	TRBJ2-1	-
TGTGCCAGTAAAAGCCAAGCGGGGGGGCGACTCACAGATACGCAGTATTTT	CASKSQAGGRLTDTQYF	TRBV19	TRBD2	TRBJ2-3	-
TGTGCCAGCAATACCGGGAGCCACGAGCAGTACTTC	CASNTGSHEQYF	TRBV2	-	TRBJ2-7	few
TGTGCCAGCAGTGAAACAGCTGACTCTGGAAACACCATATATTTT	CASSETADSGNTIYF	TRBV2	-	TRBJ1-3	-
TGTGCCAGCAGTTACTCCCCGGGGGGCACAGATACGCAGTATTTT	CASSYSPGGTDTQYF	TRBV6-5	-	TRBJ2-3	-
TGCGCCAGCAGTCATCGGGGAGCGCCTAACTATGGCTACACCTTC	CASSHRGAPNYGYTF	TRBV23-1	-	TRBJ1-2	-
TGTGCCAGCAGCTACCCAGGAGAGGGTGAGCAGTTCTTC	CASSYPGEGEQFF	TRBV27	-	TRBJ2-1	-
TGTGCCAGTAGGCAGGGGGGCACAGATACGCAGTATTTT	CASRQGGTDTQYF	TRBV19	TRBD1	TRBJ2-3	-
TGCGCCAGCAGCCCGGGACTAGCGGACCAAGAGACCCAGTACTTC	CASSPGLADQETQYF	TRBV5-1	TRBD2	TRBJ2-5	-
TGTGCCAGCCGAATGGGGACAGGGAACACTGAAGCTTTCTTT	CASRMGTGNTEAFF	TRBV27	TRBD1	TRBJ1-1	-
TGTGCCAGCAGCTTAGGCGAGACTAGCGGTGGCACAGATACGCAGTATTTT	CASSLGETSGGTDTQYF	TRBV11-3	TRBD2	TRBJ2-3	-
TGTGCCAGCAGTTTAAGTCTACTCGCAGATACGCAGTATTTT	CASSLSLLADTQYF	TRBV27	-	TRBJ2-3	-
TGCGCCAGCAGCTGGGAGGACAGGGGCCGTATTCATTCACCCCTCCACTTT	CASSWEDRGRIHSPLHF	TRBV5-1	TRBD1	TRBJ1-6	-
TGTGCCAGCACCCAGGGATTGGGTGAAAAACTGTTTTTT	CASTQGLGEKLFF	TRBV2	-	TRBJ1-4	-
TGTGCCACCAGCAGAGAGTATAGCGGGGGGTACTCCTACAATGAGCAGTTCTTC	CATSREYSGGYSYNEQFF	TRBV15	TRBD2	TRBJ2-1	-
TGTGCCAGCTCAACCGGGAGCAGAATCAATCAGCCCCAGCATTTT	CASSTGSRINQPQHF	TRBV18	-	TRBJ1-5	-
TGTGCCAGCAGCAACGGACAGGGCACCTACAATGAGCAGTTCTTC	CASSNGQGTYNEQFF	TRBV21-1	-	TRBJ2-1	-
TGTGCCAGCAGCCAAGATCTGGGAGGCGATGGCTACACCTTC	CASSQDLGGDGYTF	TRBV4-2	-	TRBJ1-2	-
TGTGCCAGCGGGACAGGGGGTAGCACCGGGGAGCTGTTTTTT	CASGTGGSTGELFF	TRBV19	TRBD1	TRBJ2-2	few
TGTGCCAGCAGTGAAGAGGGGGCCCCGCAAGAGACCCAGTACTTC	CASSEEGAPQETQYF	TRBV2	TRBD1	TRBJ2-5	-
TGCGCCAGCAGCCAAATGGGAGCTGGAAACACCATATATTTT	CASSQMGAGNTIYF	TRBV4-1	-	TRBJ1-3	-
TGTGCCAGCAGCCGGACAGGGGCCGTACGATATGGCTACACCTTC	CASSRTGAVRYGYTF	TRBV7-2	TRBD1	TRBJ1-2	-
TGTGCCAGCAGTGAACTACCGGGACAGGGGATTGAAAAACTGTTTTTT	CASSELPGQGIEKLFF	TRBV6-1	TRBD1	TRBJ1-4	-
TGTGCCAGCAGTTACGAGACAGGGACCTATGGCTACACCTTC	CASSYETGTYGYTF	TRBV6-5	TRBD1	TRBJ1-2	-
TGTGCCAGCAGTTACCGAGGGAACCTCTACGAGCAGTACTTC	CASSYRGNLYEQYF	TRBV6-5	-	TRBJ2-7	-
TGTGCCAGCAGCCCTCCACCGGACAGATTCATGAACACTGAAGCTTTCTTT	CASSPPPDRFMNTEAFF	TRBV9	-	TRBJ1-1	-
TGTGCCAGCGGGGGGTCCTGCAATGAGCAGTTCTTC	CASGGSCNEQFF	TRBV9	-	TRBJ2-1	once
TGTGCCAGCAGCCATGGGGGAGGGATCGGGGAGCTGTTTTTT	CASSHGGGIGELFF	TRBV27	TRBD2	TRBJ2-2	-
TGCAGCGTTGTGGGGAGCGACACTGAAGCTTTCTTT	CSVVGSDTEAFF	TRBV29-1	-	TRBJ1-1	-
TGTGCCAGCAGGTGGGGGGGGGAGGAAGCTTTCTTT	CASRWGGEEAFF	TRBV2	-	TRBJ1-1	-
TGTGCCAGCAGTGGGACAGGGGGTAAGAATGGCTACACCTTC	CASSGTGGKNGYTF	TRBV27	TRBD1	TRBJ1-2	-
TGTGCCAGCAGCTTAGGTAGCTATGGCTACACCTTC	CASSLGSYGYTF	TRBV7-2	-	TRBJ1-2	-
TGTGCCAGCAGCTCCCTCTTAGGTCCCGGGGATACGCAGTATTTT	CASSSLLGPGDTQYF	TRBV7-6	-	TRBJ2-3	-
TGTGCCAGCAGACAATTGGACAGGGCATCACCCCTCCACTTT	CASRQLDRASPLHF	TRBV6-5	TRBD1	TRBJ1-6	-
TGTGCCAGCGCGGGGTACGAGCAGTACTTC	CASAGYEQYF	TRBV2	-	TRBJ2-7	-
TGTGCCAGCAGCCATCGTTTCATGCGTAATTCACCCCTCCACTTT	CASSHRFMRNSPLHF	TRBV7-8	-	TRBJ1-6	-
TGTGCCAGCAGTTCTCGACAGGGTCCCATTAATGAAAAACTGTTTTTT	CASSSRQGPINEKLFF	TRBV27	TRBD1	TRBJ1-4	-
TGTGCCAGCAGCCTAAACCCCGGGACTAGCGGGGGGACGAATGAGCAGTTCTTC	CASSLNPGTSGGTNEQFF	TRBV4-2	TRBD2	TRBJ2-1	-
TGTGCCAGCAGCTTACAAGACAGTACTTACGAGCAGTACTTC	CASSLQDSTYEQYF	TRBV7-9	-	TRBJ2-7	-
TGTGCCAGCTCAGCGGGGGGAAATAATTCACCCCTCCACTTT	CASSAGGNNSPLHF	TRBV18	-	TRBJ1-6	-
TGTGCCAGCAGCTTGGCGGACGGGGGAGAGACCCAGTACTTC	CASSLADGGETQYF	TRBV5-4	-	TRBJ2-5	-
TGTGCCTGGGAGACTCGACCTAACACAGATACGCAGTATTTT	CAWETRPNTDTQYF	TRBV30	-	TRBJ2-3	few
TGTTCCAGCAGCCAGGACAGGTCTTCCTATGGCTACACCTTC	CSSSQDRSSYGYTF	TRBV7-9	TRBD1	TRBJ1-2	-
TGTGCCAGCAGCCCAGGACTAGCGGGGGAATCTACGCAGTATTTT	CASSPGLAGESTQYF	TRBV4-2	TRBD2	TRBJ2-3	-
TGCGCCAGCAGCTTGCCCCAGGACAGGCCCGCTGAAGCTTTCTTT	CASSLPQDRPAEAFF	TRBV5-1	TRBD1	TRBJ1-1	-